This T cell receptor (beta chain) was observed in a study of blood T cell repertoires in COVID-19. Study-wide context: The origin of the acute and convalescent COVID-19 samples was the United States, Italy and Spain.

Generated by immunoSEQ multiplex PCR, the TCRdb table keeps only in-frame clones and is missing some. The table shows under 200,000 clones, with roughly nine tenths occurring only once. The CDR3 covers 14 residues. Germline V lookup: CDR1 LNHDA, CDR2 SQIVND (reference sequence). V lost 8 bases, J lost 6 bases, and 19 bases lay in between. V is TRBV19 and J is TRBJ1-2; D possibly corresponds to TRBD1 (5 bases). The sequencing sample was made of peripheral blood. This TCR came from a man aged 50 to 60 with acute or convalescent COVID-19. The CDR3 DNA reads TGTGCCAGTCAGGACCGGGGGAATAGGAATGGCTACACCTTC. Translated, it gives CASQDRGNRNGYTF.